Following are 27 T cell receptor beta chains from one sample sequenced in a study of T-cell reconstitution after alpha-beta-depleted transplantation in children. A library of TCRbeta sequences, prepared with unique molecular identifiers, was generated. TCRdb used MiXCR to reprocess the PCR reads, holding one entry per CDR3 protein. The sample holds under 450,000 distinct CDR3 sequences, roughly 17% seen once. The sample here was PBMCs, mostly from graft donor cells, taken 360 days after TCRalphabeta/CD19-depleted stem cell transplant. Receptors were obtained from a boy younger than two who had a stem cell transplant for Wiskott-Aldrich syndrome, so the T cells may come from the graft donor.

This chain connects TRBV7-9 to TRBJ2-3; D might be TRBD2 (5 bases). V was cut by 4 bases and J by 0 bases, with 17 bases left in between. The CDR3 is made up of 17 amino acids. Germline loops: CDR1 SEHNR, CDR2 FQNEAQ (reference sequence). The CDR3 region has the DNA TGTGCCAGCAGCTCTAGAGGGATTTTATCTAGCACAGATACGCAGTATTTT. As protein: CASSSRGILSSTDTQYF.

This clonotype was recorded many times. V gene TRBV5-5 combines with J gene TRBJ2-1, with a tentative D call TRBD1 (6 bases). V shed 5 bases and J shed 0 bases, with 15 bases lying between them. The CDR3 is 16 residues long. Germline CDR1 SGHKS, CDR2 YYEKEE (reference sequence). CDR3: CASSPDSPSSYNEQFF. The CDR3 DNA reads TGTGCCAGCAGTCCGGACAGTCCCTCCTCCTACAATGAGCAGTTCTTC.

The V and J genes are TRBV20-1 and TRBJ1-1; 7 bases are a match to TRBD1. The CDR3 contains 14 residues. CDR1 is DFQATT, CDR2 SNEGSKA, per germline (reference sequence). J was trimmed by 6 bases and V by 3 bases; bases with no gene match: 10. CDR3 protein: CSASAYRGLPEAFF. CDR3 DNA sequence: TGCAGTGCTAGTGCCTACAGGGGACTTCCTGAAGCTTTCTTT.

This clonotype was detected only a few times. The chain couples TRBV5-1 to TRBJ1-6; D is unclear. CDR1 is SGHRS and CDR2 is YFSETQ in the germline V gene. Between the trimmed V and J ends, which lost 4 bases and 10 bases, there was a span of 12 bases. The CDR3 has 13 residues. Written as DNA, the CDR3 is TGCGCCAGCAGCCCACCGGTAGGGTCACCCCTCCACTTT. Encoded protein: CASSPPVGSPLHF. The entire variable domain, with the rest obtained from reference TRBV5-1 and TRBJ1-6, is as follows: KAGVTQTPRYLIKTRGQQVTLSCSPISGHRSVSWYQQTPGQGLQFLFEYFSETQRNKGNFPGRFSGRQFSNSRSEMNVSTLELGDSALYLCASSPPVGSPLHFGNGTRLTVT.

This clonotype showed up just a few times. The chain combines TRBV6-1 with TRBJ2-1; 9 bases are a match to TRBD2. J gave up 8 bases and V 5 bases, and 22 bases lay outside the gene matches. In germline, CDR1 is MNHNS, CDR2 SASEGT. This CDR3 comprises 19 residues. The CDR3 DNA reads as TGTGCCAGCAGTCCTTACGCCGGGACTAGCAATTCGAGGGCGGATGAGCAGTTCTTC. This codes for CASSPYAGTSNSRADEQFF.

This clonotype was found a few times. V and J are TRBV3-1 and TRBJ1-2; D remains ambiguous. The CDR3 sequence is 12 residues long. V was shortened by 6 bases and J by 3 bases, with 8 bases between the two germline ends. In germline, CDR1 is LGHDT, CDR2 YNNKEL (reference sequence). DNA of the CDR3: TGTGCCAGCAGTCTGAGGGACTATGGCTACACCTTC. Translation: CASSLRDYGYTF. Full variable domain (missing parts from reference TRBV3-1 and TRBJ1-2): DTAVSQTPKYLVTQMGNDKSIKCEQNLGHDTMYWYKQDSKKFLKIMFSYNNKELIINETVPNRFSPKSPDKAHLNLHINSLELGDSAVYFCASSLRDYGYTFGSGTRLTVV.

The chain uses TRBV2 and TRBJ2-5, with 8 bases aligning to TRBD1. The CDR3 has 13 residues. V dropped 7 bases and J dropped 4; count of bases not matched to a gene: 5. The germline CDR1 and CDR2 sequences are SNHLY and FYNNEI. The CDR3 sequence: CASIRTGRETQYF. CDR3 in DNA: TGTGCCAGCATTAGGACAGGGCGAGAGACCCAGTACTTC.

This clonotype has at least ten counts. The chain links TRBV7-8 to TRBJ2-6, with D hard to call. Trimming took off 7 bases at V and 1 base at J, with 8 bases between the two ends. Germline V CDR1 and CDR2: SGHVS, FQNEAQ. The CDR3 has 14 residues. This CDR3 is CASTPGSGANVLTF. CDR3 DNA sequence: TGTGCCAGCACCCCTGGGTCTGGGGCCAACGTCCTGACTTTC.

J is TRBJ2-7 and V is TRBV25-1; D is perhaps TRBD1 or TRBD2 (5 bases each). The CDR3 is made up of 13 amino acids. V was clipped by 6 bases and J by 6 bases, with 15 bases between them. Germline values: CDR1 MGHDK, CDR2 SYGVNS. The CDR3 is CASSRDLLSEQYF. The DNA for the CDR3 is TGTGCCAGCAGCCGGGACCTCTTAAGCGAGCAGTACTTC.

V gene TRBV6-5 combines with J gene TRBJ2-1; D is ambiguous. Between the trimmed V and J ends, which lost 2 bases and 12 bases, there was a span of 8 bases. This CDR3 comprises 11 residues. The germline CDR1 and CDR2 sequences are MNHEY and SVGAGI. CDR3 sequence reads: CASSYAARQFF. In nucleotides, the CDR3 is TGTGCCAGCAGTTACGCGGCCCGGCAGTTCTTC.

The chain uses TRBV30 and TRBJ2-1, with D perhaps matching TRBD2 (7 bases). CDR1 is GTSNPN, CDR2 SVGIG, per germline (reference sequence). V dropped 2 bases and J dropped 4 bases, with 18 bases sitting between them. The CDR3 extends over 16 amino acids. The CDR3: CAWSRTRGAIYNEQFF. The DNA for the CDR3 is TGTGCCTGGAGTAGAACTCGGGGGGCCATATACAATGAGCAGTTCTTC.

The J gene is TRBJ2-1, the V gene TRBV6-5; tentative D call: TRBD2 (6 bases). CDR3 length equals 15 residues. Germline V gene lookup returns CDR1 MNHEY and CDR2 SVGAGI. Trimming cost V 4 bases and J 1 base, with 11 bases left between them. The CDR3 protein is CASSFRGESYNEQFF. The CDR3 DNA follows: TGTGCCAGCAGTTTCCGCGGGGAATCCTACAATGAGCAGTTCTTC.

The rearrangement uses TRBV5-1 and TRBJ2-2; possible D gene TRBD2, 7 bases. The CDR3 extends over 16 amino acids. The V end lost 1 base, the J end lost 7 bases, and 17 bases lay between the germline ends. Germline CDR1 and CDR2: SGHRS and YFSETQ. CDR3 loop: CASSLQIRGANGELFF. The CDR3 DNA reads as TGCGCCAGCAGCTTGCAGATCCGGGGGGCCAACGGGGAGCTGTTTTTT.

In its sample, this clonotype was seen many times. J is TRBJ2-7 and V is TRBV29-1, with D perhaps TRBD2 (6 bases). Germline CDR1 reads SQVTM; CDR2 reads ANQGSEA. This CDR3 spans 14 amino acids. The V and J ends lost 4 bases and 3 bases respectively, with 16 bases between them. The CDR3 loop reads CSVGPRDSLYEQYF. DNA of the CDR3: TGCAGCGTTGGACCCCGGGACTCCCTCTACGAGCAGTACTTC.

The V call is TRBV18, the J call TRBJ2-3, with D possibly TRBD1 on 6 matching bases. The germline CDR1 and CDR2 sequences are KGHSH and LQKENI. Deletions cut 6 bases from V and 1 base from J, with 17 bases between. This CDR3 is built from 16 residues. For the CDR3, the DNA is TGTGCCAGCTCCAAACCTGGGACACTTCGCACAGATACGCAGTATTTT. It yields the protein CASSKPGTLRTDTQYF.

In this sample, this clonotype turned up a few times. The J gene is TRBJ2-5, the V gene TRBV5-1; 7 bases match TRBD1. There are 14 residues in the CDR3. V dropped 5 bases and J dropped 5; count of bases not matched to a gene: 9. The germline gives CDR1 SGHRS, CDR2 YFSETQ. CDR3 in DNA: TGCGCCAGCAGTCAGACAGGGTCTGTGGAGACCCAGTACTTC. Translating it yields CASSQTGSVETQYF.

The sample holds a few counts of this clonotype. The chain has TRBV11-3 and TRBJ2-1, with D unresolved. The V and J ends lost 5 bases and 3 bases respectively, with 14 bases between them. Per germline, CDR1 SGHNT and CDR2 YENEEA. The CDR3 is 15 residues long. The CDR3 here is CASSRTRLNYNEQFF. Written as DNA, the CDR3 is TGTGCCAGCAGCCGAACGAGACTGAACTACAATGAGCAGTTCTTC. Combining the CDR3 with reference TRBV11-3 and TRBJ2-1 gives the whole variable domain EAGVVQSPRYKIIEKKQPVAFWCNPISGHNTLYWYLQNLGQGPELLIRYENEEAVDDSQLPKDRFSAERLKGVDSTLKIQPAELGDSAVYLCASSRTRLNYNEQFFGPGTRLTVL.

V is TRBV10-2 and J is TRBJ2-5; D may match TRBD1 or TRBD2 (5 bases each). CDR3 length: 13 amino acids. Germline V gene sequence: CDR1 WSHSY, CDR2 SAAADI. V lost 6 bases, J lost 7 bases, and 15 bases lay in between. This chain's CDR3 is CASRGVALGTQYF. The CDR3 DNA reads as TGCGCCAGCAGGGGGGTTGCTCTAGGGACCCAGTACTTC.

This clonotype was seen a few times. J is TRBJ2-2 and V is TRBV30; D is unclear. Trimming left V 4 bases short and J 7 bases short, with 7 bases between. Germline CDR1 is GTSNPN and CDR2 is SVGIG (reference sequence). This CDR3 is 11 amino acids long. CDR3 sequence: CAWNRIGELFF. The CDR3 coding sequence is TGTGCCTGGAACCGCATCGGGGAGCTGTTTTTT. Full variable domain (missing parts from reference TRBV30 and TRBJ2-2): SQTIHQWPATLVQPVGSPLSLECTVEGTSNPNLYWYRQAAGRGLQLLFYSVGIGQISSEVPQNLSASRPQDRQFILSSKKLLLSDSGFYLCAWNRIGELFFGEGSRLTVL.

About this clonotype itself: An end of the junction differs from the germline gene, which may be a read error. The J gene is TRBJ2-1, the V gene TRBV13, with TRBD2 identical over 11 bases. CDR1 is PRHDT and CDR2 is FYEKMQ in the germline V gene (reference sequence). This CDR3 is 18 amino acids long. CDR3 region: CAFSSLAGALKTYNEQLF. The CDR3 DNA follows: TGTGCCTTCAGCTCACTAGCGGGGGCCCTAAAAACGTACAATGAGCAGCTCTTC.

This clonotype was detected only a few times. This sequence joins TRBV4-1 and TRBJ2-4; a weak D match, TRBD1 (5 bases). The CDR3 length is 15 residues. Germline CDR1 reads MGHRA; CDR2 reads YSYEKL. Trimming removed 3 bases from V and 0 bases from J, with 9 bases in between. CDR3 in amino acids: CASSHGHVAKNIQYF. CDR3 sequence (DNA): TGCGCCAGCAGCCATGGACATGTAGCCAAAAACATTCAGTACTTC.

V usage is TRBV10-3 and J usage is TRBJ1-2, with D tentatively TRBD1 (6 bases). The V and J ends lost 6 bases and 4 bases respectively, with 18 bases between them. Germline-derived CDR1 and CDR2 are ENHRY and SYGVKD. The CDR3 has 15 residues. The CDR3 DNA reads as TGTGCCATCAGCTTAGGTCCAGGGGAAGCCTATGGCTACACCTTC. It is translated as CAISLGPGEAYGYTF.

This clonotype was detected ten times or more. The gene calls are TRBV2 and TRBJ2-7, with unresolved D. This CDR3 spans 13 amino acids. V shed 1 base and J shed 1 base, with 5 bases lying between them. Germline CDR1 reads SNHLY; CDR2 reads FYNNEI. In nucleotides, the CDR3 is TGTGCCAGCAGTGAAGTCCGGTCCTACGAGCAGTACTTC. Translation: CASSEVRSYEQYF.

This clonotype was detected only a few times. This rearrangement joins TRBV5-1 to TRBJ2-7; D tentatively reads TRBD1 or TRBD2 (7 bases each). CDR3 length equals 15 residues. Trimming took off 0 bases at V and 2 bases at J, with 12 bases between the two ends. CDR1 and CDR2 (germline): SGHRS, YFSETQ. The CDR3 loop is CASSLVQGGPYEQYF. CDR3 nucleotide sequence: TGCGCCAGCAGCTTGGTTCAGGGGGGGCCCTACGAGCAGTACTTC.

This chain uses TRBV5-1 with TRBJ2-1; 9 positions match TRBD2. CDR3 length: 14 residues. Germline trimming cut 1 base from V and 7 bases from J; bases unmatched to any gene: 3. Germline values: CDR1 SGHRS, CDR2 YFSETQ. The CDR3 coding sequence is TGCGCCAGCAGCTTGAACCTAGCGGGAAATGAGCAGTTCTTC. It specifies CASSLNLAGNEQFF.

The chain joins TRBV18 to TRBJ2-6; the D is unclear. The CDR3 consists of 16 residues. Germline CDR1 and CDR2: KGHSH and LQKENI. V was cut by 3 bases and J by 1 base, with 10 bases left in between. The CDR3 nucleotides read TGTGCCAGCTCACCTAATCAGTTATCTGGGGCCAACGTCCTGACTTTC. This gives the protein CASSPNQLSGANVLTF.

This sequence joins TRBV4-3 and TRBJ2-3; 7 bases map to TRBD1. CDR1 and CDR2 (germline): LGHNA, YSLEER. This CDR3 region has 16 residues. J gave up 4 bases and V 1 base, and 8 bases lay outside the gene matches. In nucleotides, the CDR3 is TGCGCCAGCAGCCAAGTCGTAAGGGGGCCCGCAGATACGCAGTATTTT. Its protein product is CASSQVVRGPADTQYF.